This passage covers 20 T cell receptor beta chains from one sample sequenced in a study of CXCR3-negative and CXCR3-positive naive CD8 T cells. Regarding the study as a whole: CXCR3-positive naive cells had more hydrophobic TRB CDR3s than CXCR3-negative naive cells.

UMI-labeled TRB cDNA libraries were prepared by 5' RACE. TCRdb re-called the 5' RACE reads; every CDR3 protein appears as one record, without DNA. This repertoire comprises about 98,000 distinct CDR3 sequences; its ten largest clones make up about 1%. Their antigens are not known. What was sequenced was naive CXCR3+ CD8+ T cells from blood. Indicated subset: CD45RO-CCR7+CD27+CD95- naive CD8+ T cells expressing CXCR3 (TNR3+). The receptors were gathered from a human donor in good health. Some clones in this sample may be carry-over from other donors' samples.

V gene TRBV29-1 combines with J gene TRBJ2-1; TCRdb returns TRBD2, unconfirmable since there is no DNA. Germline assignment: CDR1 SQVTM and CDR2 ANQGSEA. This CDR3 has 13 residues. The CDR3 region is CRSSGGLYNEQFF.

The rearrangement joins TRBV3-2 to TRBJ2-3; TCRdb selects TRBD2, and the lack of DNA leaves this call unchecked. TRBV3-2 is an annotated pseudogene. The CDR3 loop spans 17 amino acids. CDR3 protein: CASSQVRPSGGPEIQYF.

The rearrangement links TRBV11-2 to TRBJ2-7; TCRdb's D gene call, TRBD1, goes unchecked for lack of DNA. Germline V gene data show CDR1 as SGHAT and CDR2 as FQNNGV. The CDR3 length is 12 residues. The CDR3: CASSGGTGEQYF.

The chain links TRBV9 to TRBJ2-3; TCRdb designates TRBD2, a call that cannot be tested without DNA. Germline loops: CDR1 SGDLS, CDR2 YYNGEE. This CDR3 is built from 13 residues. The CDR3: CASSAGTADTQYF.

CDR3 sequence: CASSLGQGDNEQFF. The J gene is TRBJ2-1, the V gene TRBV13; the D call from TCRdb, TRBD1, cannot be confirmed without DNA. Germline V CDR1 and CDR2: PRHDT, FYEKMQ (reference sequence). The CDR3 loop spans 14 amino acids.

The chain recombines TRBV5-6 with TRBJ2-2; lacking DNA, the TRBD1 call made by TCRdb goes unchecked. This CDR3 spans 18 amino acids. In germline, CDR1 is SGHDT, CDR2 YYEEEE. Here the CDR3 reads CASSLKSGTGGVTGELFF. Complete variable domain (other parts from reference TRBV5-6 and TRBJ2-2): DAGVTQSPTHLIKTRGQQVTLRCSPKSGHDTVSWYQQALGQGPQFIFQYYEEEERQRGNFPDRFSGHQFPNYSSELNVNALLLGDSALYLCASSLKSGTGGVTGELFFGEGSRLTVL.

V usage is TRBV2 and J usage is TRBJ2-7; TCRdb reports TRBD1, a call that lacks DNA to check it against. Germline V CDR1 and CDR2: SNHLY, FYNNEI. The CDR3 loop spans 14 amino acids. This chain's CDR3 is CASSELDRAIEQYF. The whole variable domain, remainder taken from reference TRBV2 and TRBJ2-7, is EPEVTQTPSHQVTQMGQEVILRCVPISNHLYFYWYRQILGQKVEFLVSFYNNEISEKSEIFDDQFSVERPDGSNFTLKIRSTKLEDSAMYFCASSELDRAIEQYFGPGTRLTVT.

The V and J genes are TRBV19 and TRBJ2-6; the D gene TCRdb calls, TRBD2, cannot be checked with no DNA. This CDR3 contains 15 residues. Germline CDR1 is LNHDA and CDR2 is SQIVND (reference sequence). This CDR3 reads CASREAHSGANVLTF.

The rearrangement joins TRBV5-4 to TRBJ2-1; without DNA, the TCRdb call of TRBD2 cannot be checked. The CDR3 is made up of 15 amino acids. Germline CDR1 and CDR2: SGHNT and YYREEE (reference sequence). The CDR3 sequence is CASSPTSGGPNEQFF.

The V and J genes are TRBV4-3 and TRBJ1-2; TCRdb names TRBD1, which stays unverified in the absence of DNA. The germline CDR1 and CDR2 sequences are LGHNA and YSLEER. CDR3 length equals 15 residues. CDR3 sequence reads: CASSQDEGTHPGYTF.

V is TRBV12-3 or TRBV12-4 and J is TRBJ2-7; TCRdb indicates TRBD2, and absent DNA this call remains unverified. The CDR3 loop spans 12 amino acids. This CDR3 reads CASSFNPGEQYF.

The rearrangement uses TRBV9 and TRBJ2-7; TCRdb's D call, TRBD1, is unchecked because there is no DNA. Germline lookup yields CDR1 SGDLS and CDR2 YYNGEE. The CDR3 consists of 15 residues. CDR3 loop: CASSAEDRPSYEQYF. Supplemented by reference TRBV9 and TRBJ2-7, the full variable domain reads DSGVTQTPKHLITATGQRVTLRCSPRSGDLSVYWYQQSLDQGLQFLIQYYNGEERAKGNILERFSAQQFPDLHSELNLSSLELGDSALYFCASSAEDRPSYEQYFGPGTRLTVT.

V gene TRBV15 combines with J gene TRBJ2-5; there is no DNA to check the TCRdb D call of TRBD2. This CDR3 region has 14 residues. Germline lookup yields CDR1 LNHNV and CDR2 YYDKDF (reference sequence). CDR3 sequence: CATSSPTRNLAQYF. The full variable domain, completed using reference TRBV15 and TRBJ2-5, is DAMVIQNPRYQVTQFGKPVTLSCSQTLNHNVMYWYQQKSSQAPKLLFHYYDKDFNNEADTPDNFQSRRPNTSFCFLDIRSPGLGDTAMYLCATSSPTRNLAQYFGPGTRLLVL.

The gene calls are TRBV7-3 and TRBJ2-1. CDR1 is SGHTA, CDR2 FQGTGA, per germline. The CDR3 sequence is 13 residues long. The CDR3 is CASSSGSDGEQFF.

V usage is TRBV14 and J usage is TRBJ2-1. This CDR3 contains 16 residues. CDR1 is SGHDN and CDR2 is FVKESK in the germline V gene. CDR3: CASSQTLADSYNEQFF.

This chain uses TRBV29-1 with TRBJ2-7; as DNA is missing, the TRBD1 call by TCRdb cannot be tested. Germline CDR1 is SQVTM and CDR2 is ANQGSEA. This CDR3 has 13 amino acids. The CDR3 loop is CSVVTDRGYEQYF.

The CDR3 is CASSRNTEAFF. The genes are TRBV6-5 and TRBJ1-1. Germline-derived CDR1 and CDR2 are MNHEY and SVGAGI. The CDR3 length is 11 residues.

The chain recombines TRBV7-9 with TRBJ1-2; TCRdb picks TRBD1, but there is no DNA to check that call. The CDR3 consists of 13 residues. Germline-derived CDR1 and CDR2 are SEHNR and FQNEAQ (reference sequence). The CDR3 loop reads CASSLGAPGGYTF.

The chain combines TRBV7-8 with TRBJ2-7; with no DNA, the TCRdb D assignment of TRBD2 cannot be verified. Per germline, CDR1 SGHVS and CDR2 FQNEAQ. This CDR3 comprises 15 residues. The CDR3 region is CASSLPLADNYEQYF. The variable domain in full, completed from reference TRBV7-8 and TRBJ2-7, reads GAGVSQSPRYKVAKRGQDVALRCDPISGHVSLFWYQQALGQGPEFLTYFQNEAQLDKSGLPSDRFFAERPEGSVSTLKIQRTQQEDSAVYLCASSLPLADNYEQYFGPGTRLTVT.

CDR3 amino acids: CAISEGSGGTLDTQYF. The rearrangement joins TRBV10-3 to TRBJ2-3; lacking DNA, the TRBD2 call made by TCRdb goes unchecked. The CDR3 covers 16 residues. The V gene's germline CDR1 is ENHRY and CDR2 SYGVKD.